This T cell receptor beta chain was identified during a study of T cell responses to AZD1222 COVID-19 vaccine. Here immunoSEQ multiplex PCR was the method, and the copy in TCRdb shows in-frame clones only, minus some. The table records about 150,000 clones, 90% of them present only once. In germline, CDR1 is SGHDN, CDR2 FVKESK. CDR3 length: 12 residues. V was clipped by 4 bases and J by 8 bases, with 8 bases between them. The source was peripheral blood, collected 28 days after the second AZD1222 dose. The rearrangement uses TRBV14 and TRBJ1-4, with D unresolved. This TCR was recovered from an adult who received the AZD1222 COVID-19 vaccine. Here the CDR3 reads CASSLAGEKLFF. The CDR3 DNA sequence: TGTGCCAGCAGCCTAGCGGGAGAAAAACTGTTTTTT.